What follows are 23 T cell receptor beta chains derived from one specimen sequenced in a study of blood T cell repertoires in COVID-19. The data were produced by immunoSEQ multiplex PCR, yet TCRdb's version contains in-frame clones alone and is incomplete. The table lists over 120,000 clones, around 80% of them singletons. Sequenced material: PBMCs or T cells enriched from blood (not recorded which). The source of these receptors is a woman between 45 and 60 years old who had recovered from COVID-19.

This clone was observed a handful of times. The CDR3 reads CASSERAGAGEQYV. The CDR3 nucleotides are TGTGCCAGCAGTGAACGAGCGGGGGCTGGGGAGCAGTACGTC. The rearrangement joins TRBV6-1 to TRBJ2-7; 8 nucleotides match TRBD2. The CDR3 is made up of 14 amino acids. The germline CDR1 and CDR2 sequences are MNHNS and SASEGT. J gave up 7 bases and V 2 bases, and 7 bases lay outside the gene matches.

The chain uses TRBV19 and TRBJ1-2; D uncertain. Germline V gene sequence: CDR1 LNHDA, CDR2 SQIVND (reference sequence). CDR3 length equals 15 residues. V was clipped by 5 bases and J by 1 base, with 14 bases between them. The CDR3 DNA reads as TGTGCCAGTAGTCCGGGCCCGGCGGGTAACTATGGCTACACCTTC. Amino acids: CASSPGPAGNYGYTF.

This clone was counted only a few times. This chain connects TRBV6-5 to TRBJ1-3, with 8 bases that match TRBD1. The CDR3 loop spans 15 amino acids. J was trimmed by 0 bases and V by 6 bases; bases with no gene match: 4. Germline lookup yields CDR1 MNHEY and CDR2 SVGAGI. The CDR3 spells CASRTGELSGNTIYF. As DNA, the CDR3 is TGTGCCAGCAGGACAGGGGAGCTCTCTGGAAACACCATATATTTT.

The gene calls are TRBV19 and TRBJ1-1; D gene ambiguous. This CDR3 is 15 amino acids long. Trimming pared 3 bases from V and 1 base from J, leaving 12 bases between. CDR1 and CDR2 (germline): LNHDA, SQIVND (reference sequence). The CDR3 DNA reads TGTGCCAGTAGTATTCCTCGGGGAGGGAACACTGAAGCTTTCTTT. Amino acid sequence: CASSIPRGGNTEAFF.

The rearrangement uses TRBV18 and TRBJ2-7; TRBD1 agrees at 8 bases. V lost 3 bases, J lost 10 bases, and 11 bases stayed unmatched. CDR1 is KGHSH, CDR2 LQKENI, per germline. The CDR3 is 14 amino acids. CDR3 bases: TGTGCCAGCTCACCTTCCGGACAACAGGGGGTACAGTACTTC. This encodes CASSPSGQQGVQYF. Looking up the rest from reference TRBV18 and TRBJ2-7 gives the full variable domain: NAGVMQNPRHLVRRRGQEARLRCSPMKGHSHVYWYRQLPEEGLKFMVYLQKENIIDESGMPKERFSAEFPKEGPSILRIQQVVRGDSAAYFCASSPSGQQGVQYFGPGTRLTVT.

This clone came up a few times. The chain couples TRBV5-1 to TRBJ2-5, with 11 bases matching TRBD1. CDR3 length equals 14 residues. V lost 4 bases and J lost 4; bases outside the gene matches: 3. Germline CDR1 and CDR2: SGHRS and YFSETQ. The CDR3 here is CASSEGQGAETQYF. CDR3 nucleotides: TGCGCCAGCAGCGAAGGACAGGGGGCAGAGACCCAGTACTTC.

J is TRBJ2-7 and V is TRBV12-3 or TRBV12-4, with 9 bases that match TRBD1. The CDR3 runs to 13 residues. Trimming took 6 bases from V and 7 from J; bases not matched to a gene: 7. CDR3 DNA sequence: TGTGCCAGCAGGACGGGACAGGGAGAAGAGCAGTACTTC. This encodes CASRTGQGEEQYF.

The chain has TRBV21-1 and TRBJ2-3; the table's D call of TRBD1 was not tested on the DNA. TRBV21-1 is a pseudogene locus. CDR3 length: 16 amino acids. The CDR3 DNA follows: TGTGCCAGCAGCAAACTGGGCAGGGGGGAGACAGATACGCAGTATTTT. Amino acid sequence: CASSKLGRGETDTQYF.

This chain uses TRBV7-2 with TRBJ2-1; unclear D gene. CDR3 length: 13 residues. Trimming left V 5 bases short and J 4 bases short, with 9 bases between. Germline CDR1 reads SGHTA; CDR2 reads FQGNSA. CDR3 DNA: TGTGCCAGCAGCCCCTACTTTTACAATGAGCAGTTCTTC. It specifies CASSPYFYNEQFF.

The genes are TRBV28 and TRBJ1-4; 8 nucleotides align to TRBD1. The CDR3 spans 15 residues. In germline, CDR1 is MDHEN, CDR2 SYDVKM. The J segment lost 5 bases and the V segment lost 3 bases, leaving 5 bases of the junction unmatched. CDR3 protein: CASSFIGTGNEKLFF. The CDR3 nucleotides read TGTGCCAGCAGTTTCATAGGGACAGGAAATGAAAAACTGTTTTTT.

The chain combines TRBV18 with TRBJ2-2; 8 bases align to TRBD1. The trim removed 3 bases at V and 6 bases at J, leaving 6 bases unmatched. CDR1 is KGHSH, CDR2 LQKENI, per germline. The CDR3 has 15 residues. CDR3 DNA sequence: TGTGCCAGCTCACCGAGACAGGGGTATTCCGGGGAGCTGTTTTTT. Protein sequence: CASSPRQGYSGELFF.

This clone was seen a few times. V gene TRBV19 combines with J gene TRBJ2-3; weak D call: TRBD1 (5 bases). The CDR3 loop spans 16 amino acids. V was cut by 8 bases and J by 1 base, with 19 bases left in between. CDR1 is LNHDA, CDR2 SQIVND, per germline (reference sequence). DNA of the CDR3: TGTGCCAGTTCCCTTTCCCAGGGCCTAGGCACAGATACGCAGTATTTT. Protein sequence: CASSLSQGLGTDTQYF.

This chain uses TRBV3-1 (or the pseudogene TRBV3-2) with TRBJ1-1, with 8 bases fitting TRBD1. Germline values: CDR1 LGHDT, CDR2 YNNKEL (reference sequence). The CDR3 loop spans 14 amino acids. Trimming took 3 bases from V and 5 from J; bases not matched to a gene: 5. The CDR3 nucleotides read TGTGCCAGCAGCCACCCCTACAGGGGGACTGAAGCTTTCTTT. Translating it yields CASSHPYRGTEAFF.

This CDR3 is CASSLTSGGPTTTVQYF. The CDR3 DNA sequence: TGTGCCAGCAGCTTGACTAGCGGGGGACCCACAACAACGGTCCAGTACTTC. The V gene is TRBV7-2, the J gene TRBJ2-5; 12 nucleotides match TRBD2. Trimming removed 3 bases from V and 10 bases from J; junction bases left unmatched: 15. CDR1 is SGHTA and CDR2 is FQGNSA in the germline V gene. This CDR3 has 17 amino acids.

The CDR3 here is CASTPQGATTYEQYF. CDR3 in DNA: TGTGCCAGCACCCCCCAGGGGGCGACGACCTACGAGCAGTACTTC. The V and J genes are TRBV3-1 (or the pseudogene TRBV3-2) and TRBJ2-7, with 8 bases identical to TRBD1. CDR1 and CDR2 from the germline V gene are LGHDT and YNNKEL (reference sequence). J gave up 2 bases and V 7 bases, and 10 bases lay outside the gene matches. The CDR3 contains 15 residues.

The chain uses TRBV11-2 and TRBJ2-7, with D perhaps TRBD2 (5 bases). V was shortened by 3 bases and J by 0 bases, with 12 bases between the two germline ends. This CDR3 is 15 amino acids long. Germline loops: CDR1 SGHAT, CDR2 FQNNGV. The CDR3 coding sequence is TGTGCCAGCAGCTTTGCTCAGGAGGACTCCTACGAGCAGTACTTC. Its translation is CASSFAQEDSYEQYF.

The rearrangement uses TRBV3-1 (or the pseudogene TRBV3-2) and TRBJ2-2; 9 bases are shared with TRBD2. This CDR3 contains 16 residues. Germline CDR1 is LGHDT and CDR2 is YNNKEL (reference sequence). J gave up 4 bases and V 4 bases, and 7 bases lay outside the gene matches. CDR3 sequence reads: CASSPPGGGGTGELFF. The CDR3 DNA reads TGTGCCAGCAGCCCCCCAGGCGGGGGGGGCACCGGGGAGCTGTTTTTT.

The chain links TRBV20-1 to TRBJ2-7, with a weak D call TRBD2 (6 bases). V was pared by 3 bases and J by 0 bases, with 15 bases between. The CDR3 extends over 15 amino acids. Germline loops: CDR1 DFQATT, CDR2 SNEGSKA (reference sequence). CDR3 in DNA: TGCAGTGCTAGTGGCTCGGCTAGCGACTCCTACGAGCAGTACTTC. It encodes CSASGSASDSYEQYF.

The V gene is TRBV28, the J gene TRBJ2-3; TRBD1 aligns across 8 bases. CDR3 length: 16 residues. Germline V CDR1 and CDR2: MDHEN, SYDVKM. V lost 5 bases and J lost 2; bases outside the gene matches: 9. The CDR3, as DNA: TGTGCCAGCAGTACCGAAAACAGGGGGTCCACAGATACGCAGTATTTT. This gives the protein CASSTENRGSTDTQYF.

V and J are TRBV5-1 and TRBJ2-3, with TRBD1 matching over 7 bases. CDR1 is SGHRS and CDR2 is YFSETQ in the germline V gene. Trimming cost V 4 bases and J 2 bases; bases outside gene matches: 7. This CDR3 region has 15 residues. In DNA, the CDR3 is TGCGCCAGCAGCCCGGGGACAGTATTCACAGATACGCAGTATTTT. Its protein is CASSPGTVFTDTQYF.

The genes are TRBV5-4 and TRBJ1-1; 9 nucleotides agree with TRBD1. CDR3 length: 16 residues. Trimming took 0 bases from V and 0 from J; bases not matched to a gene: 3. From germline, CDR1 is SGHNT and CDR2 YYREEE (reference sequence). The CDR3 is CASSLGGTGLNTEAFF. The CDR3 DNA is TGTGCCAGCAGCTTGGGCGGGACAGGGCTGAACACTGAAGCTTTCTTT. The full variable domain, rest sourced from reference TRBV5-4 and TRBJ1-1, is ETGVTQSPTHLIKTRGQQVTLRCSSQSGHNTVSWYQQALGQGPQFIFQYYREEENGRGNFPPRFSGLQFPNYSSELNVNALELDDSALYLCASSLGGTGLNTEAFFGQGTRLTVV.

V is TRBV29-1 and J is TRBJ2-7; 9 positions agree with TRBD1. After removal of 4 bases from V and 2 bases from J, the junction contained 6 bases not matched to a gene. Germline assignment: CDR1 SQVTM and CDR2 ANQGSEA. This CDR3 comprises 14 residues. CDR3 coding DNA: TGCAGCGTTGGACGGACAGGGGTGACCTACGAGCAGTACTTC. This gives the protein CSVGRTGVTYEQYF.

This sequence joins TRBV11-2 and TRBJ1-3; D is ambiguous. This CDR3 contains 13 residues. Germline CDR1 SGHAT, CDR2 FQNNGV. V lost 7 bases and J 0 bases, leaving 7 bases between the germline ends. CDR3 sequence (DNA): TGTGCCAGCACCGGGATCTCTGGAAACACCATATATTTT. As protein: CASTGISGNTIYF. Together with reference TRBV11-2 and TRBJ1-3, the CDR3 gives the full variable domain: EAGVAQSPRYKIIEKRQSVAFWCNPISGHATLYWYQQILGQGPKLLIQFQNNGVVDDSQLPKDRFSAERLKGVDSTLKIQPAKLEDSAVYLCASTGISGNTIYFGEGSWLTVV.